Below, 26 T cell receptor beta chains from the same sample are listed, as sequenced in a study of shared clonotypes between healthy human individuals. The repertoire was sequenced with immunoSEQ multiplex PCR; TCRdb's copy has only in-frame clones and lacks some. The repertoire consists of roughly 2,300,000 clones, with 85% to 95% occurring once and the leading ten covering 0.37%. The sequenced material came from naive CD4+ T cells from PBMCs. Indicated subset: CD45RA+ positively selected. All receptors derive from a man aged 18 to 29 in good health. Some clones in this sample may be carry-over from other donors' samples.

In this sample, this clone turned up once. The chain combines TRBV5-8 with TRBJ1-2, with 10 bases lining up with TRBD1. The CDR3 length is 16 residues. The germline V gene encodes CDR1 SGHTS and CDR2 YDEGEE. J lost 3 bases, V lost 7 bases, and 12 bases had no gene match. Written as DNA, the CDR3 is TGTGCCAGCGGGGCTCTTATTGGACAGGGGGACTATGGCTACACCTTC. Amino acid sequence: CASGALIGQGDYGYTF.

The chain employs TRBV5-6 and TRBJ2-3; 8 bases match TRBD1. V gave up 4 bases and J gave up 6 bases; unmatched junction bases: 13. There are 16 residues in the CDR3. Germline loops: CDR1 SGHDT, CDR2 YYEEEE. The CDR3 loop reads CASSTLGQAGPDTQYF. CDR3 in DNA: TGTGCCAGCAGCACCCTGGGACAGGCGGGTCCGGATACGCAGTATTTT. Based on the CDR3 plus reference TRBV5-6 and TRBJ2-3, the full variable domain is DAGVTQSPTHLIKTRGQQVTLRCSPKSGHDTVSWYQQALGQGPQFIFQYYEEEERQRGNFPDRFSGHQFPNYSSELNVNALLLGDSALYLCASSTLGQAGPDTQYFGPGTRLTVL.

V is TRBV18 and J is TRBJ1-4, with 7 bases aligning to TRBD1. V was pared by 8 bases and J by 2 bases, with 5 bases of the junction left unmatched. There are 14 residues in the CDR3. Germline CDR1 is KGHSH and CDR2 is LQKENI. CDR3 sequence (DNA): TGTGCCAGCCAGATGACAGGGACTAATGAAAAACTGTTTTTT. Its protein product is CASQMTGTNEKLFF.

Points on this clone: The same CDR3 can be traced to other DNA sequences in this sample. The rearrangement uses TRBV9 and TRBJ2-3; weak D call: TRBD2 (6 bases). This CDR3 spans 14 amino acids. CDR1 SGDLS and CDR2 YYNGEE come from the germline V gene. V lost 0 bases to trimming and J lost 6 bases, with 11 bases between them. CDR3 bases: TGTGCCAGCAGCGTAGCCGGGAGAGCTGATACGCAGTATTTT. It specifies CASSVAGRADTQYF.

The V gene is TRBV11-1, the J gene TRBJ2-2, with D uncertain. The CDR3 has 16 amino acids. The germline V and J ends were trimmed by 5 bases and 1 base, with 14 bases remaining between them. Germline-derived CDR1 and CDR2 are SGHAT and FQDESV (reference sequence). The CDR3 sequence: CASSHGRTGNTGELFF. Written as DNA, the CDR3 is TGTGCCAGCAGCCACGGGCGGACGGGGAACACCGGGGAGCTGTTTTTT.

To note about this clone: One end of the junction varies from germline; a read error may be responsible. Other DNA sequences in this specimen translate into the identical CDR3. This chain links TRBV7-2 with TRBJ2-5; TRBD1 might be the D (5 bases). There are 13 residues in the CDR3. Germline CDR1 and CDR2: SGHTA and FQGNSA. CDR3 amino acids: CASSLAREETQYF. For the CDR3, the DNA is TGTGCCAGCAGTTTAGCCAGGGAAGAGACCCAGTACTTC.

This chain connects TRBV7-3 to TRBJ2-1, with D uncertain. This CDR3 contains 14 residues. Trimming cost V 2 bases and J 10 bases, with 15 bases left between them. Germline assignment: CDR1 SGHTA and CDR2 FQGTGA. The CDR3 reads CASSLSPLVGEQFF. The CDR3 DNA is TGTGCCAGCAGCTTATCTCCCCTTGTGGGCGAGCAGTTCTTC. Filled out from reference TRBV7-3 and TRBJ2-1, the complete variable domain reads GAGVSQTPSNKVTEKGKYVELRCDPISGHTALYWYRQSLGQGPEFLIYFQGTGAADDSGLPNDRFFAVRPEGSVSTLKIQRTERGDSAVYLCASSLSPLVGEQFFGPGTRLTVL.

V usage is TRBV4-1 and J usage is TRBJ2-1; D is unclear. Germline CDR1 and CDR2: MGHRA and YSYEKL. Trimming took off 1 base at V and 5 bases at J, with 15 bases between the two ends. The CDR3 is 16 residues long. The chain's CDR3 is CASSQGVPNPDNEQFF. The CDR3 DNA reads as TGCGCCAGCAGCCAAGGGGTCCCAAATCCCGACAATGAGCAGTTCTTC.

The chain links TRBV29-1 to TRBJ2-1; 10 bases align to TRBD1. This CDR3 is 15 amino acids long. Germline assignment: CDR1 SQVTM and CDR2 ANQGSEA. V was pared by 5 bases and J by 8 bases, with 12 bases of the junction left unmatched. The CDR3 loop is CSVRYRDRGGDEQFF. The CDR3 nucleotides read TGCAGCGTTCGTTACCGGGACAGGGGTGGCGATGAGCAGTTCTTC.

This chain joins TRBV7-6 and TRBJ1-3; 9 nucleotides agree with TRBD1. With V trimmed by 2 bases and J by 4 bases, 12 bases remained unmatched. CDR3 length: 18 amino acids. The germline CDR1 and CDR2 sequences are SGHVS and FNYEAQ. CDR3 in amino acids: CASSLLQGAQGLGNTIYF. CDR3 coding DNA: TGTGCCAGCAGCTTATTACAGGGGGCGCAGGGATTGGGAAACACCATATATTTT.

The rearrangement joins TRBV6-5 to TRBJ1-3; D gene uncertain. Per germline, CDR1 MNHEY and CDR2 SVGAGI. CDR3 length: 15 amino acids. With 5 bases removed from V and 0 bases from J, the gap between germline ends came to 11 bases. Here the CDR3 DNA reads TGTGCCAGCAGTCGCGGGCCGCCCTCTGGAAACACCATATATTTT. Residues: CASSRGPPSGNTIYF.

As regards this clone: One end of the junction does not line up with germline, which may come from a read error. The gene calls are TRBV28 and TRBJ1-1; D perhaps matches TRBD1 (5 bases). CDR1 is MDHEN and CDR2 is SYDVKM in the germline V gene. The CDR3 loop spans 14 amino acids. For the CDR3, the DNA is TGTGCCAGCAGCCAGCCTGGGGCCGGCAGGGTTCCTAGTTTT. Translation: CASSQPGAGRVPSF.

This clone was seen just once. The chain employs TRBV30 and TRBJ1-2; possibly TRBD1 for D (5 bases). Per the germline V gene, CDR1 is GTSNPN and CDR2 is SVGIG (reference sequence). CDR3 length: 11 amino acids. The V end lost 4 bases, the J end lost 9 bases, and 12 bases lay between the germline ends. The CDR3 DNA follows: TGTGCCTGGACTCGGGGCGGCAGCTACACCTTC. Protein product: CAWTRGGSYTF.

To note about this clone: Within the sample, other DNA sequences also encode this same CDR3. The genes are TRBV7-9 and TRBJ2-3, with 7 bases matching TRBD2. This CDR3 spans 14 amino acids. With V trimmed by 5 bases and J by 0 bases, 2 bases remained unmatched. Germline values: CDR1 SEHNR, CDR2 FQNEAQ (reference sequence). CDR3 in amino acids: CASSPGLSTDTQYF. The DNA of the CDR3 is TGTGCCAGCAGCCCGGGACTAAGCACAGATACGCAGTATTTT. The variable domain in full, with the rest retrieved from reference TRBV7-9 and TRBJ2-3, is DTGVSQNPRHKITKRGQNVTFRCDPISEHNRLYWYRQTLGQGPEFLTYFQNEAQLEKSRLLSDRFSAERPKGSFSTLEIQRTEQGDSAMYLCASSPGLSTDTQYFGPGTRLTVL.

As to this clone: The same CDR3 also results from other DNA sequences found in this sample. The V and J genes are TRBV27 and TRBJ2-2; no definite D call. Germline lookup yields CDR1 MNHEY and CDR2 SMNVEV (reference sequence). The CDR3 contains 14 residues. V lost 5 bases and J lost 2, with 9 bases in between. The CDR3 nucleotides are TGTGCCAGCAGTGAGAGACCAAACACCGGGGAGCTGTTTTTT. Its protein is CASSERPNTGELFF.

With respect to this clone: The sample carries other DNA sequences with the same CDR3. The chain employs TRBV27 and TRBJ2-7, with D perhaps matching TRBD1 (5 bases). Germline V gene data show CDR1 as MNHEY and CDR2 as SMNVEV (reference sequence). The CDR3 totals 11 residues. Trimming took 6 bases from V and 2 from J, leaving 5 bases between them. CDR3 sequence: CASRGAYEQYF. CDR3 sequence (DNA): TGTGCCAGCAGAGGGGCCTACGAGCAGTACTTC.

The chain combines TRBV11-2 with TRBJ1-1; no reliable D call. Trimming pared 4 bases from V and 1 base from J, leaving 22 bases between. There are 18 residues in the CDR3. Germline CDR1 SGHAT, CDR2 FQNNGV. The CDR3 sequence is CASSSAGHSQEGNTEAFF. The CDR3 nucleotides are TGTGCCAGCAGCTCCGCAGGTCACAGCCAGGAGGGGAACACTGAAGCTTTCTTT.

The CDR3 DNA follows: TGCGCCACCATAAACGGGTCGAGCGAAAAACTGTTTTTT. Its translation: CATINGSSEKLFF. This chain connects TRBV5-1 to TRBJ1-4; D gene uncertain. Trimming cost V 9 bases and J 8 bases, with 17 bases left between them. The CDR3 covers 13 residues. CDR1 and CDR2 (germline): SGHRS, YFSETQ.

Only one count was recorded for this clone. The same CDR3 can be traced to other DNA sequences in this sample. This rearrangement joins TRBV18 to TRBJ2-3; D not certain. This CDR3 has 14 amino acids. The germline V gene has CDR1 KGHSH and CDR2 LQKENI. V gave up 2 bases and J gave up 0 bases, with 6 bases separating them. CDR3 coding DNA: TGTGCCAGCTCACCAGCTGGCAGCACAGATACGCAGTATTTT. Translation: CASSPAGSTDTQYF. Using reference TRBV18 and TRBJ2-3 for the parts outside the CDR3, the full variable domain is NAGVMQNPRHLVRRRGQEARLRCSPMKGHSHVYWYRQLPEEGLKFMVYLQKENIIDESGMPKERFSAEFPKEGPSILRIQQVVRGDSAAYFCASSPAGSTDTQYFGPGTRLTVL.

On this clone: In the same sample, other DNA sequences code for this CDR3. This chain joins TRBV5-1 and TRBJ2-3; D is undetermined. The V and J ends lost 0 bases and 1 base respectively, with 9 bases between them. The CDR3 spans 15 residues. CDR1 SGHRS and CDR2 YFSETQ come from the germline V gene. The chain's CDR3 is CASSLGPGGTDTQYF. The CDR3 DNA follows: TGCGCCAGCAGCTTGGGGCCAGGCGGCACAGATACGCAGTATTTT.

This chain links TRBV5-1 with TRBJ1-1; tentatively, D is TRBD1 (6 bases). This CDR3 comprises 13 residues. V lost 0 bases and J lost 7, with 10 bases in between. Germline assignment: CDR1 SGHRS and CDR2 YFSETQ. The CDR3 DNA follows: TGCGCCAGCAGCTTGGGGGGACAAGTTGAAGCTTTCTTT. Translated, it gives CASSLGGQVEAFF.

The chain carries TRBV28 and TRBJ1-1, with 7 positions matching TRBD1. The CDR3 runs 15 residues. V dropped 3 bases and J dropped 3; count of bases not matched to a gene: 7. Germline V gene lookup returns CDR1 MDHEN and CDR2 SYDVKM. Here the CDR3 DNA reads TGTGCCAGCAGTTTCCTTACAGGGGTACACACTGAAGCTTTCTTT. It yields the protein CASSFLTGVHTEAFF.

This chain joins TRBV29-1 and TRBJ1-5; no definite D call. V lost 5 bases and J 6 bases, leaving 14 bases between the germline ends. The CDR3 is 13 residues long. Germline V CDR1 and CDR2: SQVTM, ANQGSEA. The CDR3 loop is CSVTRALGQPQHF. For the CDR3, the DNA is TGCAGCGTTACGAGGGCCCTAGGTCAGCCCCAGCATTTT. Filled out from reference TRBV29-1 and TRBJ1-5, the complete variable domain reads SAVISQKPSRDICQRGTSLTIQCQVDSQVTMMFWYRQQPGQSLTLIATANQGSEATYESGFVIDKFPISRPNLTFSTLTVSNMSPEDSSIYLCSVTRALGQPQHFGDGTRLSIL.

The chain has TRBV11-2 and TRBJ1-1, with 7 bases matching TRBD1. J was trimmed by 0 bases and V by 5 bases; bases with no gene match: 12. The CDR3 sequence is 17 residues long. Germline values: CDR1 SGHAT, CDR2 FQNNGV. The CDR3 loop is CASSATYRGGMNTEAFF. The CDR3 DNA reads TGTGCCAGCAGCGCCACGTACAGGGGAGGCATGAACACTGAAGCTTTCTTT.

The rearrangement joins TRBV10-3 to TRBJ2-3; perhaps TRBD2 as D (5 bases). V was shortened by 6 bases and J by 4 bases, with 17 bases between the two germline ends. Looked up from germline, CDR1 is ENHRY and CDR2 is SYGVKD. The CDR3 spans 15 residues. This CDR3 is CAIRERGSVADTQYF. In DNA, the CDR3 is TGTGCCATCAGGGAGCGCGGGTCAGTCGCAGATACGCAGTATTTT.

This clone has only one observation. V gene TRBV9 combines with J gene TRBJ1-1; D ambiguous. Trimming shortened V by 5 bases and J by 0 bases, and 8 bases separated the two germline ends. CDR1 and CDR2 from the germline V gene are SGDLS and YYNGEE. The CDR3 loop spans 13 amino acids. The CDR3 DNA sequence: TGTGCCAGCAGGTCAGGCCTGAACACTGAAGCTTTCTTT. It specifies CASRSGLNTEAFF. Complete variable domain (other parts from reference TRBV9 and TRBJ1-1): DSGVTQTPKHLITATGQRVTLRCSPRSGDLSVYWYQQSLDQGLQFLIQYYNGEERAKGNILERFSAQQFPDLHSELNLSSLELGDSALYFCASRSGLNTEAFFGQGTRLTVV.